The clone carrying this T cell receptor (beta chain) is a singleton in its sample. Germline CDR1 and CDR2: LNHDA and SQIVND (reference sequence). The trim removed 5 bases at V and 5 bases at J, leaving 9 bases unmatched. The CDR3 spans 15 residues. The data were produced by immunoSEQ multiplex PCR, yet TCRdb's version contains in-frame clones alone and is incomplete. The sample lists 130,000 to 150,000 clones; roughly 84% were seen once. The sample originates from a study of blood T cell repertoires in COVID-19. This sequence joins TRBV19 and TRBJ2-7, with TRBD1 matching 10 bases. The receptor was isolated from a human donor in a cohort sampled during active COVID-19. Sequencing used peripheral blood. CDR3 sequence (DNA): TGTGCCAGTAGTCCCCGGGACAGGGGCGGGGACGAGCAGTACTTC. The encoded protein is CASSPRDRGGDEQYF.